This TCR beta chain is drawn from a study of T-cell memory formation after mild COVID-19. The table lists this clonotype with a few counts. Its antigen is not identified. V shed 0 bases, J shed 1 base, and the junction held 5 bases outside the gene matches. In germline, CDR1 is MGHRA, CDR2 YSYEKL. The CDR3 is 17 residues long. Findings and limits, study-wide: Shrinking CD4+ clones were chiefly CM and EM; CD8+ ones were chiefly EMRA.

It was 5'RACE with constant-segment primers that produced the TCR alpha and TCR beta cDNA libraries, which carried sample barcodes and UMIs. TCRdb re-derived calls from the 5' RACE reads in MiXCR, one entry per CDR3 protein. The sample includes some 130,000 distinct CDR3 sequences, roughly 24% of them seen just once. The clonotype was recovered from an adult woman who had mild COVID-19 (a few samples of this study predate the infection). Cell type and time point are not known. V is TRBV4-1 and J is TRBJ2-2; 7 bases are a match to TRBD2. The sequenced sample was PBMCs or a T cell subset sorted from them (not recorded which). CDR3 sequence: CASSQDETSENTGELFF. CDR3 sequence (DNA): TGCGCCAGCAGCCAAGATGAAACTAGCGAGAACACCGGGGAGCTGTTTTTT.